This TCR beta chain is from a study of shared clonotypes between healthy human individuals. The overall study: Each donor's CD8 memory used one plate, CD8 naive two, each CD4 subset three.

Sorted-subset replicate PCRs used 200 ng of genomic DNA. This amount corresponded to approximately 30,000 T cell genomes. The method was immunoSEQ multiplex PCR; TCRdb's version includes in-frame clones alone and lacks a portion of them. The table shows millions of clones, with just under 95% occurring only once. Naive CD8 cells lacked CD45RO, underwent positive selection for CCR7 and left out terminally differentiated effector memory CD45RA+ cells. The germline V gene has CDR1 LNHDA and CDR2 SQIVND (reference sequence). Trimming stripped 3 bases from V and 3 bases from J, with 8 bases between. The CDR3 extends over 13 amino acids. Only a few counts were recorded for this clone. Antigen specificity is unknown. Other DNA variants within this sample encode the same CDR3. Points from the study as a whole: Rarefaction showed sorted-subset sequencing was incomplete despite large depth. Sequencing depth was predicted to influence how clonotypes are shared among donors.

J is TRBJ2-5 and V is TRBV19, with D perhaps matching TRBD1 (6 bases). This clonotype was obtained from a young man in good health. The sequenced material came from naive CD8+ T cells sorted from blood. Here the CDR3 DNA reads TGTGCCAGTAGTATGGACAGAGAAGAGACCCAGTACTTC. Amino acid sequence: CASSMDREETQYF.